This T cell receptor beta chain emerged from a study of T cells in Graves' hyperthyroidism and ophthalmopathy. Study conclusions and caveats: In blood, most of the thyroid clonotypes expanded above 0.001 were also present.

Germline CDR1 is SNHLY and CDR2 is FYNNEI. CDR3 length equals 16 residues. The V gene lost 0 bases and the J gene lost 0 bases, with 12 bases spanning the gap. Amplification targeted TCR beta CDR3 regions from RNA transcripts. First-round RT-PCR of the TCR CDR3 relied on the HTBI primer set. In TCRdb, the multiplex PCR reads were re-called with MiXCR into one record per CDR3 protein. The repertoire holds roughly 550,000 distinct CDR3 sequences, with more than 15% as singletons. On this clonotype: The target antigen is unknown.

PBMCs were collected from an approximately 10 ml volume of fresh peripheral blood. V gene TRBV2 combines with J gene TRBJ2-7; TRBD2 might be the D (6 bases). This sequence originates from a woman aged 25-40 years with Graves' ophthalmopathy. Sequences were obtained from blood. CDR3 DNA sequence: TGTGCCAGCAGTGAAGCCGCTAGCGCAACCTCCTACGAGCAGTACTTC. Its protein product is CASSEAASATSYEQYF.